A single sample is the source of the 23 T cell receptor beta chains below, sequenced in a study of blood T cell repertoires in COVID-19. Measured with immunoSEQ multiplex PCR; TCRdb has only the in-frame clones, and not every one. The table lists about 180,000 clones, roughly 86% of them singletons. The specimen sequenced was peripheral blood. The receptors were sampled from a man aged 40-49 years with active or convalescent COVID-19.

V is TRBV7-9 and J is TRBJ1-2; the D is unclear. The CDR3 loop spans 12 amino acids. V lost 3 bases and J 8 bases, leaving 10 bases between the germline ends. Germline V gene sequence: CDR1 SEHNR, CDR2 FQNEAQ (reference sequence). Here the CDR3 DNA reads TGTGCCAGCAGCTTCGAACCCACAGGCTACACCTTC. Protein product: CASSFEPTGYTF.

The rearrangement links TRBV6-1 to TRBJ2-7; D uncertain. Between the trimmed V and J ends, which lost 1 base and 7 bases, there was a span of 11 bases. Germline values: CDR1 MNHNS, CDR2 SASEGT. This CDR3 comprises 13 residues. CDR3 sequence: CASSEGPPREQYF. As DNA, the CDR3 is TGTGCCAGCAGTGAAGGGCCTCCGAGGGAGCAGTACTTC.

The chain carries TRBV28 and TRBJ1-4, with TRBD1 matching 7 bases. Per the germline V gene, CDR1 is MDHEN and CDR2 is SYDVKM. Trimming at V came to 2 bases and at J to 3 bases, leaving 3 bases not matched to a gene. The CDR3 length is 15 residues. Written as DNA, the CDR3 is TGTGCCAGCAGTTTACGACAGGGACCTAATGAAAAACTGTTTTTT. As protein: CASSLRQGPNEKLFF.

This chain joins TRBV11-2 and TRBJ1-2; 8 bases align to TRBD1. CDR1 SGHAT and CDR2 FQNNGV come from the germline V gene. After removal of 5 bases from V and 4 bases from J, the junction contained 15 bases not matched to a gene. The CDR3 runs 17 residues. CDR3 DNA: TGTGCCAGCAGCCTCAATCGGGACAGGATTCGTGGCTATGGCTACACCTTC. Translating gives CASSLNRDRIRGYGYTF.

The genes are TRBV18 and TRBJ1-1; D gene uncertain. From germline, CDR1 is KGHSH and CDR2 LQKENI. The length of the CDR3 is 16 residues. The germline V and J ends were trimmed by 4 bases and 4 bases, with 19 bases remaining between them. The CDR3 loop reads CASSLRYSTASTEAFF. The CDR3 DNA follows: TGTGCCAGCTCACTGCGATATAGCACCGCGAGCACTGAAGCTTTCTTT.

J is TRBJ2-7 and V is TRBV6-1; no clear D. Trimming took 3 bases from V and 5 from J, leaving 17 bases between them. Germline CDR1 reads MNHNS; CDR2 reads SASEGT. This CDR3 comprises 15 residues. CDR3 sequence reads: CASSERRGRNDEQYF. The CDR3 bases are TGTGCCAGCAGTGAGAGGAGAGGAAGGAATGACGAGCAGTACTTC.

V is TRBV11-2 and J is TRBJ2-6; no definite D call. Germline loops: CDR1 SGHAT, CDR2 FQNNGV. Trimming shortened V by 5 bases and J by 3 bases, and 5 bases separated the two germline ends. This CDR3 is built from 13 residues. This chain's CDR3 is CASSPSGANVLTF. CDR3 DNA: TGTGCCAGCAGCCCCAGTGGGGCCAACGTCCTGACTTTC.

This clone turned up a few times. The chain is built from TRBV5-4 and TRBJ1-4, with a tentative D call TRBD1 (5 bases). The V end lost 5 bases, the J end lost 5 bases, and 13 bases lay between the germline ends. CDR3 size: 14 residues. The germline gives CDR1 SGHNT, CDR2 YYREEE (reference sequence). CDR3: CASSRDRLNEKLFF. CDR3 coding DNA: TGTGCCAGCAGTCGTGACAGACTGAATGAAAAACTGTTTTTT.

V usage is TRBV3-1 (or the pseudogene TRBV3-2) and J usage is TRBJ2-2, with 10 bases matching TRBD1. The germline V gene encodes CDR1 LGHDT and CDR2 YNNKEL (reference sequence). V gave up 1 base and J gave up 3 bases; unmatched junction bases: 2. CDR3 size: 16 residues. The CDR3 spells CASSQATGGDTGELFF. The CDR3 DNA is TGTGCCAGCAGCCAAGCGACAGGGGGCGACACCGGGGAGCTGTTTTTT.

CDR3 DNA sequence: TGCAGCGTACGACTAGCGGCGATGCGGGAGCAGTTCTTC. The encoded protein is CSVRLAAMREQFF. The chain recombines TRBV29-1 with TRBJ2-1, with 9 nucleotides matching TRBD2. This CDR3 has 13 residues. Looked up from germline, CDR1 is SQVTM and CDR2 is ANQGSEA. V gave up 6 bases and J gave up 10 bases; unmatched junction bases: 10.

This clone was detected once. CDR3 residues: CASSPEAWGNQPQHF. The CDR3 region has the DNA TGCGCCAGCAGCCCCGAGGCTTGGGGCAATCAGCCCCAGCATTTT. The rearrangement uses TRBV4-3 and TRBJ1-5; D not certain. The CDR3 has 15 residues. Trimming removed 4 bases at V and 2 bases at J, with 12 bases between. Germline loops: CDR1 LGHNA, CDR2 YSLEER.

The chain combines TRBV29-1 with TRBJ1-1; no definite D call. Trimming removed 6 bases at V and 1 base at J, with 12 bases between. Germline lookup yields CDR1 SQVTM and CDR2 ANQGSEA. The CDR3 covers 13 residues. CDR3 in amino acids: CSVGKGGNTEAFF. The CDR3 DNA follows: TGCAGCGTCGGCAAGGGAGGGAACACTGAAGCTTTCTTT.

This clone was counted once. The chain carries TRBV19 and TRBJ2-7; 7 nucleotides agree with TRBD2. The CDR3 is 15 amino acids. From germline, CDR1 is LNHDA and CDR2 SQIVND (reference sequence). The V gene end was trimmed by 4 bases and the J gene end by 2 bases; junction bases not matched to a gene: 8. For the CDR3, the DNA is TGTGCCAGTAGTACCTCAGGGAGGGTTCCCTACGAGCAGTACTTC. Translating gives CASSTSGRVPYEQYF.

This clone has more than one count but fewer than ten. This sequence joins TRBV5-1 and TRBJ1-2, with TRBD1 identical over 9 bases. Germline CDR1 SGHRS, CDR2 YFSETQ. The length of the CDR3 is 18 residues. V shed 4 bases and J 0 bases; nucleotides not matched to a gene: 13. The CDR3 region has the DNA TGCGCCAGCAGCAGATACGTGACAGGGGGAACCTCTAACTATGGCTACACCTTC. Its translation: CASSRYVTGGTSNYGYTF.

The rearrangement links TRBV10-2 to TRBJ1-1; D may be TRBD1 (6 bases). Germline loops: CDR1 WSHSY, CDR2 SAAADI. The CDR3 length is 17 residues. Deletions cut 0 bases from V and 6 bases from J, with 20 bases between. CDR3 loop: CASSESGGAHLFAEAFF. In DNA, the CDR3 is TGCGCCAGCAGTGAGTCCGGGGGGGCTCATTTGTTTGCTGAAGCTTTCTTT.

The chain links TRBV5-4 to TRBJ2-3, with D possibly being TRBD1 (5 bases). The CDR3 is 13 residues long. The V end was cut by 5 bases, the J end by 1 base, with 8 bases between. Germline CDR1 is SGHNT and CDR2 is YYREEE (reference sequence). CDR3 protein: CASSLQGTDTQYF. CDR3 bases: TGTGCCAGCAGTTTACAGGGCACAGATACGCAGTATTTT.

V and J are TRBV27 and TRBJ1-1; a possible D gene is TRBD1 (5 bases). Germline V gene data show CDR1 as MNHEY and CDR2 as SMNVEV (reference sequence). The CDR3 consists of 17 residues. The V and J ends lost 2 bases and 1 base respectively, with 17 bases between them. CDR3 DNA: TGTGCCAGCAGTTTAGGAATGGGAGCCGGGGGGAACACTGAAGCTTTCTTT. It translates to CASSLGMGAGGNTEAFF.

The rearrangement links TRBV19 to TRBJ1-2; perhaps TRBD1 as D (5 bases). Germline V gene sequence: CDR1 LNHDA, CDR2 SQIVND (reference sequence). The V gene lost 7 bases and the J gene lost 8 bases, with 14 bases spanning the gap. This CDR3 spans 12 amino acids. CDR3 sequence: CASNTGRTGYTF. The CDR3 nucleotides read TGTGCCAGTAACACAGGCAGGACGGGCTACACCTTC. Filled out from reference TRBV19 and TRBJ1-2, the complete variable domain reads DGGITQSPKYLFRKEGQNVTLSCEQNLNHDAMYWYRQDPGQGLRLIYYSQIVNDFQKGDIAEGYSVSREKKESFPLTVTSAQKNPTAFYLCASNTGRTGYTFGSGTRLTVV.

This clone was found a few times. The genes are TRBV2 and TRBJ1-5, with no clear D. The CDR3 sequence is 13 residues long. The ends were cut back, 4 bases at V and 2 bases at J, with 6 bases in the middle. CDR1 SNHLY and CDR2 FYNNEI come from the germline V gene. This chain's CDR3 is CASSAEGNQPQHF. DNA for the CDR3: TGTGCCAGCAGTGCGGAGGGCAATCAGCCCCAGCATTTT.

This clone was counted at least ten times. This sequence joins TRBV6-2 or TRBV6-3 and TRBJ1-1; TRBD1 might be the D (6 bases). V was pared by 2 bases and J by 10 bases, with 17 bases between. The CDR3 has 14 residues. In germline, CDR1 is MNHEY, CDR2 SVGEGT. As DNA, the CDR3 is TGTGCCAGCAGTTACCGGTCGGACAGCCGTGGAGCTTTCTTT. It codes for CASSYRSDSRGAFF.

This chain uses TRBV6-5 with TRBJ1-1; a possible D gene is TRBD1 (5 bases). V shed 0 bases and J shed 4 bases, with 6 bases lying between them. Germline V gene data show CDR1 as MNHEY and CDR2 as SVGAGI. There are 13 residues in the CDR3. The CDR3 coding sequence is TGTGCCAGCAGTTACTCAAGGGGCACTGAAGCTTTCTTT. It is translated as CASSYSRGTEAFF.

This chain connects TRBV6-2 or TRBV6-3 to TRBJ1-5; weak D call: TRBD1 (5 bases). The V gene lost 2 bases and the J gene lost 1 base, with 6 bases spanning the gap. Germline V lookup: CDR1 MNHEY, CDR2 SVGEGT. CDR3 size: 14 residues. The CDR3, as DNA: TGTGCCAGCAGTTACGACAGAAGCAATCAGCCCCAGCATTTT. This codes for CASSYDRSNQPQHF.

Here the CDR3 DNA reads TGTGCCAGCAGTTTCCAAAATTTTAGGGGGACAGCGAACACCGGGGAGCTGTTTTTT. Translating it yields CASSFQNFRGTANTGELFF. The chain joins TRBV28 to TRBJ2-2; 7 positions match TRBD1. The CDR3 has 19 amino acids. The V gene's germline CDR1 is MDHEN and CDR2 SYDVKM. V lost 3 bases and J lost 0; bases outside the gene matches: 13.